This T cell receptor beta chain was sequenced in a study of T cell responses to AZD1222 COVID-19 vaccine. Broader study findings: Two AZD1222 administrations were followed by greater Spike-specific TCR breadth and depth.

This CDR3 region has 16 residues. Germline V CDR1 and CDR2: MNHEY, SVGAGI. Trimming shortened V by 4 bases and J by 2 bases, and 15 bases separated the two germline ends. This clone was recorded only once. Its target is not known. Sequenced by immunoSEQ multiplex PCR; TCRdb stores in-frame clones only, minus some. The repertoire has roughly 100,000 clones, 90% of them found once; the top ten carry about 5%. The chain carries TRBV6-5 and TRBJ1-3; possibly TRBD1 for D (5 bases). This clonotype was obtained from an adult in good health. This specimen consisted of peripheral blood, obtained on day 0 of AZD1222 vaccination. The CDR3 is CASSFDPQGAGNTIYF. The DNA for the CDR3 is TGTGCCAGCAGTTTTGATCCCCAGGGCGCTGGAAACACCATATATTTT.